This T cell receptor beta chain was recorded in a study of blood T cell repertoires in COVID-19 (dated by TCRdb to about 2020). With respect to the entire study: The collaborator samples originated in the United States, Italy and Spain and spanned the acute and convalescent phases of COVID-19. The material from the prospective study consisted of cDNA or gDNA derived from T cells, B-cell-depleted T cells, or PBMCs. The dataset comprised deeply sampled blood TCRbeta repertoires from subjects exposed to, actively infected with, or recovered from COVID-19. The repertoires were made available in a free public database intended to serve as a resource for research on the immune response to SARS-CoV-2. The samples were drawn from two sources: the first 160 participants of the ongoing ImmuneRACE study, and 1,000 to 1,500 subjects contributed by 6 global collaborators. Sample metadata almost always included a de-identified subject ID, COVID-19 status, age in years and sex. HLA class I and class II types, where available, came from metadata supplied by the sample provider rather than from assay-based typing.

V and J lose 0 bases and 2 bases, and a span of 10 bases separates them. Measured from the cysteine to the phenylalanine, the CDR3 is 14 residues long. Left in the record is the CDR3 DNA by itself, 42 bases read in frame from the first base. Looking up the germline V gene (reference sequence) yields CDR1 GTSNPN and CDR2 SVGIG. The immunoSEQ Assay, a bias-controlled multiplex PCR, was used to amplify TCRbeta CDR3 regions from genomic DNA. Processing in the source paper ran as follows. The number of nucleated cells in each sample was estimated by amplification of reference gene primers within the assay. To quantify the absolute abundance of each unique TCRbeta CDR3 rearrangement, sequence reads were collapsed and filtered. For each sample, productive Simpson clonality was calculated as the square root of Simpson's diversity index over productive rearrangements. Imported from immuneACCESS, the table was reduced by TCRdb to in-frame sequences with V and J called. These copies leave out some clones; in studies compared against another copy, an unresolved V gene accounts for under half, and the cause of the remainder is not known. V, J and clone size are those of that table, while D and trimming were read from the DNA. Within this sample are under 300,000 clones, with around nine tenths of them counted one time only. 2% to 2.5% of the sample goes to the ten largest clones.

The collaborating institutions used their own protocols to collect whole blood in K2EDTA tubes. For TCRbeta analysis, collaborators shipped samples in one of three forms: frozen whole blood, isolated PBMCs, or DNA extracted from either of those sample types. Details on this clone: The antigen this receptor binds is unknown. Base quality data are lacking; no much larger clone is found one base away.

General study outcomes and caveats: Clinical and demographic metadata were provided uncurated, with the amount varying by source and participant.

This TCR derives from a man aged 50-59 years with acute or convalescent COVID-19. The sample consisted of peripheral blood. Rearrangement joined TRBV30 to TRBJ1-2, with no D gene named confidently. The CDR3 in this case is CAWSVLVSNYGYTF. The nucleotide sequence reads as follows: TGTGCCTGGAGTGTACTTGTATCCAACTATGGCTACACCTTC.